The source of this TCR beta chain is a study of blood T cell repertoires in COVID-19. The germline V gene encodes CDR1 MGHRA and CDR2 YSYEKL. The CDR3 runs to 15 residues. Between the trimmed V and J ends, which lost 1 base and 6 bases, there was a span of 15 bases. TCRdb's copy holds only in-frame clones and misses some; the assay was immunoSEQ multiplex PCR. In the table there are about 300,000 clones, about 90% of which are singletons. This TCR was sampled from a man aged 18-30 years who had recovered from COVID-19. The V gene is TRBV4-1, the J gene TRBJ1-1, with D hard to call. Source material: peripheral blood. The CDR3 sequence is CASSQGAGIDAEAFF. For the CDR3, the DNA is TGCGCCAGCAGCCAAGGGGCAGGAATTGACGCTGAAGCTTTCTTT.